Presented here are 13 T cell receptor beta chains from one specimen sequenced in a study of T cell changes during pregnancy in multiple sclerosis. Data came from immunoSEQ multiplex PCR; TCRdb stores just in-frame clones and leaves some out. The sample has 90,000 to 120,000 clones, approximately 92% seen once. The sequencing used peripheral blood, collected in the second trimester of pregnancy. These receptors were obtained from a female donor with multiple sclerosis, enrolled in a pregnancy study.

The CDR3 region is CASSRADRAEQFF. In nucleotides, the CDR3 is TGCGCCAGCAGCCGGGCGGACAGGGCTGAGCAGTTCTTC. The V call is TRBV5-1, the J call TRBJ2-1, with TRBD1 matching 8 bases. V lost 4 bases to trimming and J lost 9 bases; unmatched junction nucleotides: 6. The CDR3 covers 13 residues. Germline assignment: CDR1 SGHRS and CDR2 YFSETQ. Drawing the rest from reference TRBV5-1 and TRBJ2-1, the complete variable domain is KAGVTQTPRYLIKTRGQQVTLSCSPISGHRSVSWYQQTPGQGLQFLFEYFSETQRNKGNFPGRFSGRQFSNSRSEMNVSTLELGDSALYLCASSRADRAEQFFGPGTRLTVL.

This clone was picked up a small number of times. The CDR3 region is CSASDSADTEAFF. CDR3 nucleotide sequence: TGCAGCGCCTCGGACAGTGCGGACACTGAAGCTTTCTTT. The V call is TRBV29-1, the J call TRBJ1-1; perhaps TRBD1 as D (6 bases). This CDR3 region has 13 residues. Germline V CDR1 and CDR2: SQVTM, ANQGSEA. Trimming cost V 7 bases and J 3 bases, with 15 bases left between them.

CDR3 nucleotides: TGTGCCAGCAGTGAAGGGGGACAGGGGGCTGATGAGCAGTTCTTC. Its protein is CASSEGGQGADEQFF. J is TRBJ2-1 and V is TRBV2; 12 bases are a match to TRBD1. The CDR3 sequence is 15 residues long. The trim removed 1 base at V and 8 bases at J, leaving 3 bases unmatched. CDR1 SNHLY and CDR2 FYNNEI come from the germline V gene.

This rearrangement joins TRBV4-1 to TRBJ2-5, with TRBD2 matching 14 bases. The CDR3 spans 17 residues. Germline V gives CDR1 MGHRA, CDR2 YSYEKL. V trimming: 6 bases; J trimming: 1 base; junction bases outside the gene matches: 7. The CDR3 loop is CASSQRLAGGPQETQYF. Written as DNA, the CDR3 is TGCGCCAGCAGTCAAAGACTAGCGGGAGGGCCCCAAGAGACCCAGTACTTC.

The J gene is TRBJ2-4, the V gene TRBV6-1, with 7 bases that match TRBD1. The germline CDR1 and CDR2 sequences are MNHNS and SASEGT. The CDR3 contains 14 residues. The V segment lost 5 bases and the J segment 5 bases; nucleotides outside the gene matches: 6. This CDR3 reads CASSPPGQQNIQYF. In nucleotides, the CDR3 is TGTGCCAGCAGTCCCCCGGGACAGCAAAACATTCAGTACTTC.

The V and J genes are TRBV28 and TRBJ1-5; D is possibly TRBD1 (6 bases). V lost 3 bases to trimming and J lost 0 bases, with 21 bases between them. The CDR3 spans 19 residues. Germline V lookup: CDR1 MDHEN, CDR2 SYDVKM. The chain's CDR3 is CASSLVGGGAAVSNQPQHF. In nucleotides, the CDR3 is TGTGCCAGCAGTTTGGTTGGAGGGGGGGCCGCTGTTAGCAATCAGCCCCAGCATTTT.

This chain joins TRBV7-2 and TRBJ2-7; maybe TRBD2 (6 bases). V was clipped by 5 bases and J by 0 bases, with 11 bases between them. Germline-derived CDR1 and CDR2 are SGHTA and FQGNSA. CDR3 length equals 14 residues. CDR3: CASSRGADSYEQYF. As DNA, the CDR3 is TGTGCCAGCAGCCGCGGGGCCGACTCCTACGAGCAGTACTTC.

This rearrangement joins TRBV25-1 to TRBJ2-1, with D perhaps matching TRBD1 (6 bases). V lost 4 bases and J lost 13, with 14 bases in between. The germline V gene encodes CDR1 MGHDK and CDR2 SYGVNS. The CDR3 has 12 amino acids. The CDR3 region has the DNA TGTGCCAGCAGTGTTCTCGGACAGCCTCAGTTCTTC. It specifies CASSVLGQPQFF.

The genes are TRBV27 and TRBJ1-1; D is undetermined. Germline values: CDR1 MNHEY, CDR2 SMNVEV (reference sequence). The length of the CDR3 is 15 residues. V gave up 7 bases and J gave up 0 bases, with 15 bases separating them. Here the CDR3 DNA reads TGTGCCAGCACAGCAGGCAGCTTCATGAACACTGAAGCTTTCTTT. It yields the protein CASTAGSFMNTEAFF.

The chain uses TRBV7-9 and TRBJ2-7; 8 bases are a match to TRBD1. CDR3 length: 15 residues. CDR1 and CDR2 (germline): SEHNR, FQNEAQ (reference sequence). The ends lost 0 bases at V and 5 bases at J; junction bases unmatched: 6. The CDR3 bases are TGTGCCAGCAGCTTAGCCACAGGGGGAACCCACGAGCAGTACTTC. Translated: CASSLATGGTHEQYF.

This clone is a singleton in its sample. The CDR3 bases are TGTGCCAGCTCACCGGGACAGGGGTCCGAGCAGTACTTC. This codes for CASSPGQGSEQYF. The chain couples TRBV18 to TRBJ2-7; 10 positions agree with TRBD1. CDR1 KGHSH and CDR2 LQKENI come from the germline V gene. J gave up 6 bases and V 3 bases, and 2 bases lay outside the gene matches. CDR3 size: 13 residues.

The CDR3 reads CASSLAGVEVNQPQHF. The CDR3 DNA is TGTGCCAGCAGTTTAGCAGGGGTCGAGGTCAATCAGCCCCAGCATTTT. The V call is TRBV28, the J call TRBJ1-5; weak D call: TRBD1 (6 bases). The V gene's germline CDR1 is MDHEN and CDR2 SYDVKM. The CDR3 has 16 residues. With 2 bases removed from V and 3 bases from J, the gap between germline ends came to 14 bases.

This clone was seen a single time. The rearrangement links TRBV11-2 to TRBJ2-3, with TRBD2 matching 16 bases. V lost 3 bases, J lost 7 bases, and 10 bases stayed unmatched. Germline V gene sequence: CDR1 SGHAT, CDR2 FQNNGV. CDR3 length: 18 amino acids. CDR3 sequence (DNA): TGTGCCAGCAGCTTGTACCTCGGGACTAGCGGGGGGGCTCATACGCAGTATTTT. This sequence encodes CASSLYLGTSGGAHTQYF.